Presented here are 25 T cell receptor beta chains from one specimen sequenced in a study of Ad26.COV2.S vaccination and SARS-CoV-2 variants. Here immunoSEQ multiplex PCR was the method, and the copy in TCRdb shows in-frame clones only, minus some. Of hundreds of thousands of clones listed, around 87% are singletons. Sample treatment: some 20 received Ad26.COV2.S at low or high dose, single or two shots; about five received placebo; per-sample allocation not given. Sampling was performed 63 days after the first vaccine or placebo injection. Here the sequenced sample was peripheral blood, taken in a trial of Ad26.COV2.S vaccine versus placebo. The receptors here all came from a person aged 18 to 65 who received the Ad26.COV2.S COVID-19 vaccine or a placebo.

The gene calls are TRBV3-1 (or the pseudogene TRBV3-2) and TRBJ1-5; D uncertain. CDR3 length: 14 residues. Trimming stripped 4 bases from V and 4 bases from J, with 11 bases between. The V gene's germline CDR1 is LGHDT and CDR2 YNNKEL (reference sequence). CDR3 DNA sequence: TGTGCCAGCAGCCGATCCGGGGAAAATCAGCCCCAGCATTTT. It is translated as CASSRSGENQPQHF.

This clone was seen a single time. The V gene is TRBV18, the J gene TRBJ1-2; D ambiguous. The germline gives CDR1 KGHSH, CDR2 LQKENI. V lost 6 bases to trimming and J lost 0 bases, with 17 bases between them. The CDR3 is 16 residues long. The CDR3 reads CASSLRGFSTNYGYTF. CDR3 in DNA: TGTGCCAGCTCCCTCCGAGGCTTCTCGACTAACTATGGCTACACCTTC. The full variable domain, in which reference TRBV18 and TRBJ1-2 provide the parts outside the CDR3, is NAGVMQNPRHLVRRRGQEARLRCSPMKGHSHVYWYRQLPEEGLKFMVYLQKENIIDESGMPKERFSAEFPKEGPSILRIQQVVRGDSAAYFCASSLRGFSTNYGYTFGSGTRLTVV.

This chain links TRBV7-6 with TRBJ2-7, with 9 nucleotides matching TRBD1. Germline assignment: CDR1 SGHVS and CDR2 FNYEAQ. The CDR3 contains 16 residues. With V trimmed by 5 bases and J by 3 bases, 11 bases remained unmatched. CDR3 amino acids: CASSNRDRDVVYEQYF. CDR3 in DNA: TGTGCCAGCAGCAACCGGGACAGGGACGTAGTCTACGAGCAGTACTTC.

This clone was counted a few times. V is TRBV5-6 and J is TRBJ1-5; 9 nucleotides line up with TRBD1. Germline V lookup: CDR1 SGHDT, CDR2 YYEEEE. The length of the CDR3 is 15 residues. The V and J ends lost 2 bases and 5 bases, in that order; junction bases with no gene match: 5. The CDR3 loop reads CASSFGQGPYQPQHF. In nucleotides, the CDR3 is TGTGCCAGCAGCTTCGGACAGGGGCCTTATCAGCCCCAGCATTTT. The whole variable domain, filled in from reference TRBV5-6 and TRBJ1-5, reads DAGVTQSPTHLIKTRGQQVTLRCSPKSGHDTVSWYQQALGQGPQFIFQYYEEEERQRGNFPDRFSGHQFPNYSSELNVNALLLGDSALYLCASSFGQGPYQPQHFGDGTRLSIL.

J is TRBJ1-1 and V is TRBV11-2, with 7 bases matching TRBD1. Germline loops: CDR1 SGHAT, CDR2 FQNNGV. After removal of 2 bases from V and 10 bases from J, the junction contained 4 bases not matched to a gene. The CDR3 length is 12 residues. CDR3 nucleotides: TGTGCCAGCAGCTTACCAGGGGGGGGAGCTTTCTTT. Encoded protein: CASSLPGGGAFF.

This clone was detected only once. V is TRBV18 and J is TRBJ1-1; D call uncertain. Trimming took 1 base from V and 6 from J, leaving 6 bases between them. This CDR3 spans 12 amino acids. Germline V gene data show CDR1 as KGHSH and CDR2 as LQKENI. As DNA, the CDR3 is TGTGCCAGCTCACCACGTCTTTCTGAAGCTTTCTTT. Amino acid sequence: CASSPRLSEAFF.

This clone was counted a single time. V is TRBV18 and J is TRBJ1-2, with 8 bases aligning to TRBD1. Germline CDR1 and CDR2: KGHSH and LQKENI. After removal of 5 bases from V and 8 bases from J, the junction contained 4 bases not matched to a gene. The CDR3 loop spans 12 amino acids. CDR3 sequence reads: CASSTDRDGYTF. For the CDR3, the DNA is TGTGCCAGCTCAACGGACAGGGACGGCTACACCTTC.

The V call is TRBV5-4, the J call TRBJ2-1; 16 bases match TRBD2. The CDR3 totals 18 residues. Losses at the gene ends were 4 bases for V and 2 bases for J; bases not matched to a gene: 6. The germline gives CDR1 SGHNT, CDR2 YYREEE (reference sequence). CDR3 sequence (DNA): TGTGCCAGCAGCCAGGGACTAGCGGGGGGGCGTCCCTACAATGAGCAGTTCTTC. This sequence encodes CASSQGLAGGRPYNEQFF.

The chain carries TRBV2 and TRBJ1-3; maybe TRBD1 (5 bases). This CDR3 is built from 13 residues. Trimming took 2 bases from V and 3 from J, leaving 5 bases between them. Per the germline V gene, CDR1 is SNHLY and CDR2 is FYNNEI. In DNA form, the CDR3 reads TGTGCCAGCAGTGAACAGGGTGGAAACACCATATATTTT. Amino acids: CASSEQGGNTIYF.

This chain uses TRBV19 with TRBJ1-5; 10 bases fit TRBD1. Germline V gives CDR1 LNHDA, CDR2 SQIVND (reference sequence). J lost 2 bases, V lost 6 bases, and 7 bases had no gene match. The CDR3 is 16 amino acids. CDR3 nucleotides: TGTGCCAGTAGCATATCCGGGACAGGGGGCAATCAGCCCCAGCATTTT. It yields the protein CASSISGTGGNQPQHF.

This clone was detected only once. The CDR3 region is CASSGGSGNTIYF. As DNA, the CDR3 is TGTGCCAGCAGCGGGGGCTCTGGAAACACCATATATTTT. The rearrangement links TRBV9 to TRBJ1-3; D gene ambiguous. Germline CDR1 reads SGDLS; CDR2 reads YYNGEE. This CDR3 spans 13 amino acids. V was cut by 3 bases and J by 0 bases, with 4 bases left in between.

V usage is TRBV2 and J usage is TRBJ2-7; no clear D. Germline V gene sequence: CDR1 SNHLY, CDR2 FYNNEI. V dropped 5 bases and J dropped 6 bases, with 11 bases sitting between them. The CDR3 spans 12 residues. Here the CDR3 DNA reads TGTGCCAGCAGTAATGAGGCCGGCGAGCAGTACTTC. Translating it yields CASSNEAGEQYF.

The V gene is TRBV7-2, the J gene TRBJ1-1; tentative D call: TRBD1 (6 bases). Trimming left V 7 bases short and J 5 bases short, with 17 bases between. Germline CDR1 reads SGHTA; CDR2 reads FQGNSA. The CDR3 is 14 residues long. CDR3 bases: TGTGCCAGCACCCTAACCAGGGGCATAACTGAAGCTTTCTTT. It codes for CASTLTRGITEAFF.

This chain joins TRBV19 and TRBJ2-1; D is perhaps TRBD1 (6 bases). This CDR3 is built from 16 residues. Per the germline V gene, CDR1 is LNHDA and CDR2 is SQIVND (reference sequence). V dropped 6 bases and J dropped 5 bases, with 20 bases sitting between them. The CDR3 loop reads CASSPLGTIVDNEQFF. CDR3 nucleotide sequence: TGTGCCAGTAGCCCCTTAGGGACAATCGTGGACAATGAGCAGTTCTTC.

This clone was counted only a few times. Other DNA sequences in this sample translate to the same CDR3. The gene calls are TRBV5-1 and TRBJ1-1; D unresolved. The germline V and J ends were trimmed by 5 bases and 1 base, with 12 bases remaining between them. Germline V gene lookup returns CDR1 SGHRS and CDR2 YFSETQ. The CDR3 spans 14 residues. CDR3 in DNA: TGCGCCAGCAGTTCGAGGACCGCGAACACTGAAGCTTTCTTT. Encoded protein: CASSSRTANTEAFF.

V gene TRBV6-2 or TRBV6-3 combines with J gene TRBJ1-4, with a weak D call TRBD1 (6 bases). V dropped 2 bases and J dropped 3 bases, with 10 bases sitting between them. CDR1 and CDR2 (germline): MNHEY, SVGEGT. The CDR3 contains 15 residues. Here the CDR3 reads CASSYQDRPNEKLFF. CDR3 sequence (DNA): TGTGCCAGCAGTTACCAGGACAGACCTAATGAAAAACTGTTTTTT.

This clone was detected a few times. The chain's CDR3 is CASSQEEPSDSGELFF. The CDR3 bases are TGCGCCAGCAGCCAAGAAGAACCTAGTGATTCCGGGGAGCTGTTTTTT. This rearrangement joins TRBV4-1 to TRBJ2-2, with D unclear. The V end lost 0 bases, the J end lost 6 bases, and 14 bases lay between the germline ends. Germline V gives CDR1 MGHRA, CDR2 YSYEKL. The CDR3 has 16 residues.

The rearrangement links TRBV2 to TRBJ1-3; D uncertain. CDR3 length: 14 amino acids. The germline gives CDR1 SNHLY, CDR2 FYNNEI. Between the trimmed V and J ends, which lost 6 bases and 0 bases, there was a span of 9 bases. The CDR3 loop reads CASSAVSSGNTIYF. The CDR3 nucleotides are TGTGCCAGCAGCGCAGTGTCCTCTGGAAACACCATATATTTT.

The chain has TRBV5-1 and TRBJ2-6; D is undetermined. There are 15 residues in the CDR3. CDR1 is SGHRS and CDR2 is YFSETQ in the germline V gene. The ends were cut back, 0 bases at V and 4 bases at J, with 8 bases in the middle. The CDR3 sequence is CASSLAGYGANVLTF. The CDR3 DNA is TGCGCCAGCAGCTTGGCGGGTTACGGGGCCAACGTCCTGACTTTC.

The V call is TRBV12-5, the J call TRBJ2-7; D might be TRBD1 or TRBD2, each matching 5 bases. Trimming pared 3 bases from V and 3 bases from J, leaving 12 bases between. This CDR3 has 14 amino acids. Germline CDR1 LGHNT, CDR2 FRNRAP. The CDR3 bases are TGTGCTAGTGGTTTCACCGGGACCATCTACGAGCAGTACTTC. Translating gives CASGFTGTIYEQYF.

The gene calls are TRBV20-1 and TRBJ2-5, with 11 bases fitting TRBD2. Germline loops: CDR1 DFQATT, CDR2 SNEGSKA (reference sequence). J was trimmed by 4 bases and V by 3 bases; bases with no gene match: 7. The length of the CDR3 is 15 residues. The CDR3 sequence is CSASRASGRLETQYF. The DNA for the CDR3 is TGCAGTGCTAGTAGGGCTAGCGGGAGGTTAGAGACCCAGTACTTC.

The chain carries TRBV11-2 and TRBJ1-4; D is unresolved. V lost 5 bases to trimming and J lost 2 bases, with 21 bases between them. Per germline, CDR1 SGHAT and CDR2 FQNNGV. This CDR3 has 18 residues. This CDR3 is CASSPSTPWFDTNEKLFF. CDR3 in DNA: TGTGCCAGCAGCCCCTCCACACCGTGGTTTGATACTAATGAAAAACTGTTTTTT.

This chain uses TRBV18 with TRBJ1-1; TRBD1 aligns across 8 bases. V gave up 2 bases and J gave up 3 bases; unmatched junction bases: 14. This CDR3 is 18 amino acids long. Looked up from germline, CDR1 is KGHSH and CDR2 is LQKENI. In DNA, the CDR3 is TGTGCCAGCTCACCATTCGACAGGGGCGTCTTTGGGGACACTGAAGCTTTCTTT. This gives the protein CASSPFDRGVFGDTEAFF.

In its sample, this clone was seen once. The CDR3 loop reads CASSPPGLTSYEQYF. As DNA, the CDR3 is TGTGCCAGCAGTCCACCGGGACTCACCTCCTACGAGCAGTACTTC. This rearrangement joins TRBV3-1 (or the pseudogene TRBV3-2) to TRBJ2-7; D is perhaps TRBD2 (6 bases). The CDR3 covers 15 residues. Germline V gene sequence: CDR1 LGHDT, CDR2 YNNKEL (reference sequence). V dropped 6 bases and J dropped 0 bases, with 15 bases sitting between them.

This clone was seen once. The CDR3, as DNA: TGTGCCTGGAGTGTAAGGGCTCCTACAGGGAATGAAAAACTGTTTTTT. Protein sequence: CAWSVRAPTGNEKLFF. The J gene is TRBJ1-4, the V gene TRBV30; TRBD1 might be the D (6 bases). The CDR3 length is 16 residues. Germline loops: CDR1 GTSNPN, CDR2 SVGIG (reference sequence). Trimming pared 0 bases from V and 5 bases from J, leaving 16 bases between.